This is a list of T cell receptor beta chains from one sample in a study of identical twins. Via MiXCR, TCRdb re-called the 5' RACE reads, giving one row per CDR3 protein. The profile shows some 590,000 distinct CDR3 sequences, more than 9% of them singletons. The data were also submitted as part of a second study, on yellow fever vaccine responses in identical twins.

Input material: PBMCs. The receptors were gathered from a young woman in good health. Both conserved end residues are part of each CDR3. The D gene is left open where the match is weak. For some rows the clone size is stated as once, few or many, or as a class when expanded; others skip it.

cdr3_nt,cdr3_aa,j_call,clone_size,d_call,v_call
TGCGCCAGCAGCCAAGATTGGTCTACTAACACCGGGGAGCTGTTTTTT,CASSQDWSTNTGELFF,TRBJ2-2,many,.,TRBV4-1
TGTGCCAGCAGTACCCGGACCAGTTCACCCCTCCACTTT,CASSTRTSSPLHF,TRBJ1-6,few,.,TRBV27
TGCGCCAGCAGCTCCGGGCTGACGACTAGCACAGATACGCAGTATTTT,CASSSGLTTSTDTQYF,TRBJ2-3,.,.,TRBV5-1
TGTGCCAGCAGCTTTGGAAGGGGCCGGGATGGCTACACCTTC,CASSFGRGRDGYTF,TRBJ1-2,.,.,TRBV11-2
TGTGCCAGCAGCGAATCGACAGGGCAAGAGACCCAGTACTTC,CASSESTGQETQYF,TRBJ2-5,few,TRBD1,TRBV12-3/TRBV12-4
TGTGCCAGCAGCTTAGTGCCGAGTCCTAAGTATTTT,CASSLVPSPKYF,TRBJ2-3,many,.,TRBV7-2
TGTGCCAGCAGCCAAGCCGCGGATTGGCCGGCAGATACGCAGTATTTT,CASSQAADWPADTQYF,TRBJ2-3,many,.,TRBV4-2
TGTGCCAGCAGTTTCCTGACTAGCGGGAGTCCCCACGAGCAGTTCTTC,CASSFLTSGSPHEQFF,TRBJ2-1,few,TRBD2,TRBV6-2/TRBV6-3
TGTGCCAGCAGAAATGGGACTATGTTCCCCGGGGAGCTGTTTTTT,CASRNGTMFPGELFF,TRBJ2-2,many,TRBD2,TRBV12-3/TRBV12-4
TGTGCCAGCGGCCCTAGCGGGAGGGGATACAATGAGCAGTTCTTC,CASGPSGRGYNEQFF,TRBJ2-1,.,TRBD2,TRBV27
TGTGCCAGCAGTCCTTGGCGAGGGTTATCCTACGAACAGTACTTC,CASSPWRGLSYEQYF,TRBJ2-7,.,.,TRBV2
TGTGCCTCCTGCCAATGGCGGGATGCCTCCTACGAGCAGTACTTC,CASCQWRDASYEQYF,TRBJ2-7,few,.,TRBV3-1
TGCAGTGCTAGAGATCCCGGGTACCGCAATCAGCCCCAGCATTTT,CSARDPGYRNQPQHF,TRBJ1-5,many,.,TRBV20-1
TGTGCCAGCAGTTCTCCGGGACAGGGCTCCTACGAGCAGTACTTC,CASSSPGQGSYEQYF,TRBJ2-7,many,TRBD1,TRBV12-3/TRBV12-4
TGCGCCAGCAGCCAAGCGGGACTAGCGGGAGGCAGAGATACGCAGTATTTT,CASSQAGLAGGRDTQYF,TRBJ2-3,many,TRBD2,TRBV4-3
TGTGCCAGCAGAACTACAGATTCCAATGAGCAGTTCTTC,CASRTTDSNEQFF,TRBJ2-1,many,.,TRBV7-2
TGTGCCAGCAGCTTGGAATACGGAGGGGACACAGATACGCAGTATTTT,CASSLEYGGDTDTQYF,TRBJ2-3,few,.,TRBV5-5
TGTGCCAGCAGCCGAGGGCAGATGGGCTCACCCCTCCACTTT,CASSRGQMGSPLHF,TRBJ1-6,few,.,TRBV12-3/TRBV12-4
TGTGCCAGCACTTGGGTTCAAGAGACCCAGTACTTC,CASTWVQETQYF,TRBJ2-5,few,.,TRBV2
TGTGCCAGCAGTTCGGGACTAGCGGGAGCCAATTCCTACAATGAGCAGTTCTTC,CASSSGLAGANSYNEQFF,TRBJ2-1,many,TRBD2,TRBV5-5
TGCGCCAGCAGCGGCGGGGGAGCCTACGAGCAGTACTTC,CASSGGGAYEQYF,TRBJ2-7,many,TRBD2,TRBV5-1
TGCGCCAGCAGCTTGGAGGGACAGGCCACCGGGGAGCTGTTTTTT,CASSLEGQATGELFF,TRBJ2-2,few,TRBD1,TRBV5-1
TGTGCCAGCTCCGGTGCGATCTTGGTTGCTTTCTTT,CASSGAILVAFF,TRBJ1-1,.,.,TRBV6-2/TRBV6-3
TGTGCCACCGTTGGGGCGAGCTCCTACAATGAGCAGTTCTTC,CATVGASSYNEQFF,TRBJ2-1,many,.,TRBV6-1
TGTGCCAGCAGCTTTGACAGGTTCTACGAGCAGTACTTC,CASSFDRFYEQYF,TRBJ2-7,few,.,TRBV11-2
TGTGCCAGCAGCCGAGGGACAGAGACCCAGTACTTC,CASSRGTETQYF,TRBJ2-5,.,.,TRBV5-5
TGTGCCAGCTGTTTAGGCGGGAGGGCCGAAGGTTCCTACAATGAGCAGTTCTTC,CASCLGGRAEGSYNEQFF,TRBJ2-1,few,TRBD2,TRBV12-3/TRBV12-4
TGTGCCAGCGGGGGTAGCAATCAGCCCCAGCATTTT,CASGGSNQPQHF,TRBJ1-5,many,.,TRBV6-5
TGCGCCAGCAGTCCGGCGGGGGCTGAAGCTTTCTTT,CASSPAGAEAFF,TRBJ1-1,many,.,TRBV5-1